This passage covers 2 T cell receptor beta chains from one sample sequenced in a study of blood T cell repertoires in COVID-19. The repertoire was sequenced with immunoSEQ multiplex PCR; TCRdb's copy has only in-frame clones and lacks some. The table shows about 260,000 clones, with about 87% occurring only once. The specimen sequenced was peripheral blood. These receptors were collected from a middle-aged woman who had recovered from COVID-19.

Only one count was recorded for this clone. DNA for the CDR3: TGTGCCAGCAGCTTAGAAAGGGGGCAAGAGACCCAGTACTTC. Residues: CASSLERGQETQYF. The gene calls are TRBV11-2 and TRBJ2-5, with a weak D call TRBD1 (6 bases). Trimming cost V 0 bases and J 2 bases, with 7 bases left between them. Germline V gives CDR1 SGHAT, CDR2 FQNNGV. This CDR3 has 14 residues. Full variable domain (outside the CDR3, taken from reference TRBV11-2 and TRBJ2-5): EAGVAQSPRYKIIEKRQSVAFWCNPISGHATLYWYQQILGQGPKLLIQFQNNGVVDDSQLPKDRFSAERLKGVDSTLKIQPAKLEDSAVYLCASSLERGQETQYFGPGTRLLVL.

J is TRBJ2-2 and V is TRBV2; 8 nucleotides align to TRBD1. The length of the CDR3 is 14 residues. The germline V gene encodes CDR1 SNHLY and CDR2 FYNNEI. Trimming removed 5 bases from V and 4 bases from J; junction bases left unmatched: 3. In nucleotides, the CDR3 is TGTGCCAGCAGTCGACAGGGGAGCACCGGGGAGCTGTTTTTT. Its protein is CASSRQGSTGELFF.